This T cell receptor beta chain was found in a study of T cell responses to AZD1222 COVID-19 vaccine. General study results and limits: There were vaccine-associated CD4 TCRs across spike, dominant at 160-218 and 743-854. Baseline testing showed seropositivity in only a handful of AZD1222 recipients. Spike-specific TCR breadth and depth went up after people got two AZD1222 doses.

This clone has at least ten counts. Its specificity is unknown. Clones were sequenced by immunoSEQ multiplex PCR, and TCRdb holds only the in-frame ones, with some missing. Of approximately 110,000 clones listed, about 87% were seen once; the top ten hold more than 3.5%. V was pared by 0 bases and J by 2 bases, with 10 bases between. Germline-derived CDR1 and CDR2 are LGHNA and YSLEER. CDR3 length: 16 residues. The sequenced sample was peripheral blood, obtained on day 0 of AZD1222 vaccination. The clonotype originates from an adult in good health. The chain joins TRBV4-3 to TRBJ1-4; D is perhaps TRBD1 (5 bases). CDR3 sequence reads: CASSQDLGGTNEKLFF. The CDR3, as DNA: TGCGCCAGCAGCCAAGATTTGGGGGGGACTAATGAAAAACTGTTTTTT.